The count of the clone carrying this T cell receptor beta chain is one. Its specificity is not known. The sample comes from a study of T cell repertoires in cytomegalovirus infection. This CDR3 is 17 amino acids long. Germline assignment: CDR1 SGHAT and CDR2 FQNNGV. Trimming removed 1 base at V and 0 bases at J, with 14 bases between. One entry per CDR3 protein, called by TCRdb with MiXCR from the reads. The data contain around 78,000 distinct CDR3 sequences, more than 20% of them singletons. The source was CD8+ T cells from cultured PBMCs, collected from culture after CMV antigen stimulation. The sequence came from a human donor in good health (CMV status not recorded). Some clones in this sample may be carry-over from other donors' samples. V and J are TRBV11-2 and TRBJ2-3; tentative D call: TRBD1 (5 bases). DNA of the CDR3: TGTGCCAGCAGCTTAGGCCGACAGAATCCTAGCACAGATACGCAGTATTTT. It is translated as CASSLGRQNPSTDTQYF.